The 16 T cell receptor beta chains reported below all come from one sample, sequenced in a study of T cell changes during pregnancy in multiple sclerosis. TCRdb keeps only in-frame clones here, not all; method: immunoSEQ multiplex PCR. This table holds about 42,000 clones, more than 85% found once. Sequences were derived from CD4+ T cells from peripheral blood mononuclear cells, sampled after pregnancy. The receptors stem from a female donor in good health, enrolled as a control in a pregnancy study.

The genes are TRBV28 and TRBJ1-2; D gene ambiguous. The CDR3 loop spans 14 amino acids. Per the germline V gene, CDR1 is MDHEN and CDR2 is SYDVKM. Trimming cost V 6 bases and J 6 bases, with 17 bases left between them. The CDR3 here is CASRGGGVPHGYTF. The CDR3 DNA reads TGTGCCAGCAGGGGTGGAGGCGTACCCCATGGCTACACCTTC.

The V and J genes are TRBV28 and TRBJ1-2; 9 bases are a match to TRBD1. Trimming took 2 bases from V and 8 from J; bases not matched to a gene: 6. The germline V gene has CDR1 MDHEN and CDR2 SYDVKM. The CDR3 covers 14 residues. In nucleotides, the CDR3 is TGTGCCAGCAGTTTAGCAGGGGACAGGGAGGGCTACACCTTC. Translation gives CASSLAGDREGYTF.

V gene TRBV5-8 combines with J gene TRBJ1-6; D possibly corresponds to TRBD1 (6 bases). Germline assignment: CDR1 SGHTS and CDR2 YDEGEE. Trimming cost V 9 bases and J 7 bases, with 17 bases left between them. This CDR3 region has 14 residues. In DNA, the CDR3 is TGTGCCATCCAAACAGGGCCCGCAAATTCACCCCTCCACTTT. Protein product: CAIQTGPANSPLHF. Combining the CDR3 with reference TRBV5-8 and TRBJ1-6 gives the whole variable domain EAGVTQSPTHLIKTRGQQATLRCSPISGHTSVYWYQQALGLGLQFLLWYDEGEERNRGNFPPRFSGRQFPNYSSELNVNALELEDSALYLCAIQTGPANSPLHFGNGTRLTVT.

The V call is TRBV19, the J call TRBJ1-2; maybe TRBD1 (5 bases). The CDR3 length is 13 residues. V lost 5 bases to trimming and J lost 3 bases, with 10 bases between them. CDR1 is LNHDA, CDR2 SQIVND, per germline (reference sequence). CDR3 loop: CASSVGTDYGYTF. The CDR3 nucleotides read TGTGCCAGTAGTGTCGGGACTGACTATGGCTACACCTTC.

The chain combines TRBV6-1 with TRBJ2-2, with D possibly being TRBD1 (6 bases). The germline CDR1 and CDR2 sequences are MNHNS and SASEGT. The CDR3 covers 14 residues. The V end lost 10 bases, the J end lost 1 base, and 13 bases lay between the germline ends. CDR3 sequence (DNA): TGTGCCACCCGGTGGGGACAGAACACCGGGGAGCTGTTTTTT. It encodes CATRWGQNTGELFF.

This sequence joins TRBV7-8 and TRBJ1-6; 7 positions agree with TRBD1. V shed 4 bases and J 3 bases; nucleotides not matched to a gene: 3. This CDR3 comprises 15 residues. Germline V gene sequence: CDR1 SGHVS, CDR2 FQNEAQ. In nucleotides, the CDR3 is TGTGCCAGCAGCTCCGGGACAGACTATAATTCACCCCTCCACTTT. It encodes CASSSGTDYNSPLHF.

This chain connects TRBV5-1 to TRBJ2-3, with TRBD2 identical over 11 bases. The CDR3 totals 17 residues. Trimming at V came to 4 bases and at J to 2 bases, leaving 9 bases not matched to a gene. Germline lookup yields CDR1 SGHRS and CDR2 YFSETQ. CDR3 nucleotide sequence: TGCGCCAGCAGCCCAGAGGGACTAGCGGAACCCACAGATACGCAGTATTTT. This gives the protein CASSPEGLAEPTDTQYF.

This chain connects TRBV27 to TRBJ2-7; D gene ambiguous. V was clipped by 7 bases and J by 8 bases, with 3 bases between them. Germline V gives CDR1 MNHEY, CDR2 SMNVEV (reference sequence). The CDR3 totals 8 residues. In DNA, the CDR3 is TGTGCCAGCACTCAGCAGTACTTC. Translating gives CASTQQYF.

This chain joins TRBV6-5 and TRBJ2-2; TRBD2 aligns across 7 bases. The germline V gene encodes CDR1 MNHEY and CDR2 SVGAGI. This CDR3 has 15 amino acids. Trimming at V came to 6 bases and at J to 0 bases, leaving 4 bases not matched to a gene. The CDR3 is CASSLGLTNTGELFF. CDR3 coding DNA: TGTGCCAGCAGCCTGGGACTAACGAACACCGGGGAGCTGTTTTTT.

The gene calls are TRBV28 and TRBJ1-5, with D hard to call. CDR1 MDHEN and CDR2 SYDVKM come from the germline V gene. V was clipped by 7 bases and J by 3 bases, with 13 bases between them. CDR3 length: 14 residues. DNA of the CDR3: TGTGCCAGCACCCTCTTGGACTTCAATCAGCCCCAGCATTTT. Translating gives CASTLLDFNQPQHF. Looking up the rest from reference TRBV28 and TRBJ1-5 gives the full variable domain: DVKVTQSSRYLVKRTGEKVFLECVQDMDHENMFWYRQDPGLGLRLIYFSYDVKMKEKGDIPEGYSVSREKKERFSLILESASTNQTSMYLCASTLLDFNQPQHFGDGTRLSIL.

This rearrangement joins TRBV28 to TRBJ2-1; 7 bases align to TRBD2. The ends lost 2 bases at V and 2 bases at J; junction bases unmatched: 3. Germline-derived CDR1 and CDR2 are MDHEN and SYDVKM. The CDR3 is 15 residues long. Here the CDR3 reads CASSLSGVAYNEQFF. CDR3 sequence (DNA): TGTGCCAGCAGTTTAAGCGGGGTCGCCTACAATGAGCAGTTCTTC.

The J gene is TRBJ2-7, the V gene TRBV28, with TRBD2 identical over 8 bases. Trimming removed 3 bases from V and 0 bases from J; junction bases left unmatched: 7. Germline V gene data show CDR1 as MDHEN and CDR2 as SYDVKM. The CDR3 extends over 16 amino acids. The chain's CDR3 is CASSFERGTFSYEQYF. The CDR3 DNA is TGTGCCAGCAGTTTTGAGCGGGGGACCTTCTCCTACGAGCAGTACTTC.

J is TRBJ2-3 and V is TRBV18, with TRBD2 identical over 14 bases. The CDR3 is made up of 17 amino acids. Germline CDR1 is KGHSH and CDR2 is LQKENI. Losses at the gene ends were 6 bases for V and 6 bases for J; bases not matched to a gene: 11. Here the CDR3 DNA reads TGTGCCAGCTCTCTATCGACTAGCGGGGGGGCATATGATACGCAGTATTTT. Translating it yields CASSLSTSGGAYDTQYF.

The J gene is TRBJ1-6, the V gene TRBV21-1; the DNA was not compared with TRBD1, the D call given in the table. TRBV21-1 is reported as a pseudogene. The CDR3 covers 17 residues. The DNA for the CDR3 is TGTGCCAGCAGTGGGAATGGTGGGACAGGGGGGAATTCACCCCTCCACTTT. Translation gives CASSGNGGTGGNSPLHF.

CDR3 sequence reads: CASSPSTNEQFF. In DNA, the CDR3 is TGTGCCAGCTCACCATCGACTAATGAGCAGTTCTTC. The chain has TRBV18 and TRBJ2-1; no clear D. The CDR3 sequence is 12 residues long. V lost 2 bases to trimming and J lost 7 bases, with 6 bases between them. Per germline, CDR1 KGHSH and CDR2 LQKENI.

This clone was counted a single time. The chain joins TRBV10-3 to TRBJ2-7, with 10 bases identical to TRBD1. Germline CDR1 and CDR2: ENHRY and SYGVKD. This CDR3 contains 14 residues. The trim removed 9 bases at V and 2 bases at J, leaving 7 bases unmatched. The chain's CDR3 is CAITETGGPYEQYF. CDR3 in DNA: TGTGCCATTACAGAGACAGGGGGCCCCTACGAGCAGTACTTC.